A selection of T cell receptor beta chains follows, all from one sample in a study of a mutant IDH1 vaccine in newly diagnosed glioma. Using immunoSEQ multiplex PCR, the repertoire was profiled, and TCRdb retains in-frame clones only, with some absent. In the table there are about 59,000 clones, about 90% of which are singletons. The sample here was PBMCs, taken from a glioma patient treated with radiotherapy, temozolomide or both. Receptor source: a man between 50 and 59 years old with glioma. CDR3s include the opening cysteine and the closing phenylalanine or tryptophan. A D gene is named only where the DNA matches it firmly. Expanded clones get a size class; other rows say once, few or many, or leave the size out.

clone_size j_call v_call d_call cdr3_aa cdr3_nt
. TRBJ1-3 TRBV11-2 TRBD1 CASSPGQLILNTIYF TGTGCCAGCAGCCCGGGACAGCTTATCCTAAACACCATATATTTT
. TRBJ2-3 TRBV9 . CASSVGDREGPDTQYF TGTGCCAGCAGCGTAGGAGATCGCGAGGGGCCAGATACGCAGTATTTT
few TRBJ1-1 TRBV7-3 TRBD1 CASSLRDSLTEAFF TGTGCCAGCAGCTTAAGGGACAGCCTCACTGAAGCTTTCTTT
. TRBJ2-4 TRBV15 . CATSRGEGAKNIQYF TGTGCCACCAGCAGAGGAGAGGGAGCCAAAAACATTCAGTACTTC
once TRBJ1-1 TRBV5-8 . CASSLVSGTAEAFF TGTGCCAGCAGCTTGGTCTCGGGGACGGCTGAAGCTTTCTTT
. TRBJ2-7 TRBV4-1 TRBD2 CASSQGLANSYEQYF TGCGCCAGCAGCCAAGGACTAGCCAACTCCTACGAGCAGTACTTC
. TRBJ1-2 TRBV9 . CASSVSGGMYGYTF TGTGCCAGCAGCGTTAGTGGGGGAATGTATGGCTACACCTTC
. TRBJ2-5 TRBV19 TRBD2 CASSIFGGTGETQYF TGTGCCAGTAGTATATTCGGGGGGACCGGGGAGACCCAGTACTTC
. TRBJ1-1 TRBV6-5 . CASSYSTRYMNTEAFF TGTGCCAGCAGTTACTCGACCAGGTACATGAACACTGAAGCTTTCTTT
. TRBJ1-5 TRBV5-5 . CASSSGVGNQPQHF TGTGCCAGCAGCTCTGGGGTCGGCAATCAGCCCCAGCATTTT
. TRBJ1-2 TRBV5-4 . CASSLGGSVRVYGYTF TGTGCCAGCAGCTTGGGCGGTAGCGTACGAGTCTATGGCTACACCTTC
. TRBJ2-3 TRBV7-8 TRBD1 CASSPYVGQGPYTQYF TGTGCCAGCAGCCCGTACGTGGGACAGGGCCCTTATACGCAGTATTTT
. TRBJ1-1 TRBV4-2 . CASSQVSKGLVEAFF TGTGCCAGCAGCCAAGTTTCCAAGGGTCTGGTTGAAGCTTTCTTT
. TRBJ2-3 TRBV19 . CASSPTGYTQYF TGTGCCAGTAGTCCTACAGGGTACACGCAGTATTTT
. TRBJ2-7 TRBV19 . CASSIRAGSYEQYF TGTGCCAGTAGCATCCGGGCAGGCTCCTACGAGCAGTACTTC
. TRBJ2-7 TRBV27 TRBD1 CASSLSRDRHREQYF TGTGCCAGCAGTTTATCTCGGGACAGGCATCGAGAGCAGTACTTC
once TRBJ2-7 TRBV5-6 TRBD2 CASSLVGLAGAYEQYF TGTGCCAGCAGCTTGGTCGGGCTAGCGGGGGCCTACGAGCAGTACTTC
. TRBJ1-5 TRBV4-1 . CASSRSAREDQPQHF TGCGCCAGCAGCCGGTCGGCCAGGGAGGATCAGCCCCAGCATTTT
. TRBJ2-7 TRBV19 TRBD1 CASQGQGAAEQYF TGTGCCAGCCAGGGACAGGGGGCGGCCGAGCAGTACTTC
. TRBJ1-1 TRBV10-2 TRBD1 CASSVDRGETEAFF TGCGCCAGCAGTGTAGACAGGGGGGAGACTGAAGCTTTCTTT
. TRBJ2-7 TRBV2 . CAGRRDTSSYEQYF TGTGCCGGGCGGCGGGACACCTCATCCTACGAGCAGTACTTC
. TRBJ2-7 TRBV7-8 TRBD2 CASSLAAGGGSYEQYF TGTGCCAGCAGCTTAGCGGCAGGCGGGGGATCCTACGAGCAGTACTTC
. TRBJ2-2 TRBV27 TRBD2 CASSLGLAGVGELFF TGTGCCAGCAGTCTGGGACTAGCGGGAGTCGGGGAGCTGTTTTTT
. TRBJ1-6 TRBV27 . CASTTFPGGAGSPLHF TGTGCCAGCACAACTTTCCCGGGGGGCGCCGGTTCACCCCTCCACTTT
. TRBJ1-2 TRBV27 . CASGQGFSYGYTF TGTGCCAGCGGGCAGGGTTTCAGCTATGGCTACACCTTC
. TRBJ1-2 TRBV4-3 . CASSQATGGGYTF TGCGCCAGCAGCCAAGCGACGGGGGGGGGCTACACCTTC
. TRBJ1-3 TRBV7-2 TRBD1 CASSRQGLSGNTIYF TGTGCCAGCAGCCGACAGGGTCTCTCTGGAAACACCATATATTTT
. TRBJ1-3 TRBV5-5 . CASSQTLSGNTIYF TGTGCCAGCAGCCAGACGCTCTCTGGAAACACCATATATTTT
. TRBJ2-3 TRBV4-3 . CASSQGDLGSGADTQYF TGCGCCAGCAGCCAAGGGGATTTAGGGTCTGGCGCAGATACGCAGTATTTT
. TRBJ1-2 TRBV7-8 . CASSIRAQGQGYTF TGTGCCAGCAGCATAAGAGCCCAGGGGCAGGGCTACACCTTC
. TRBJ1-4 TRBV20-1 . CSAPRGEKLFF TGCAGTGCCCCACGGGGGGAAAAACTGTTTTTT
. TRBJ2-1 TRBV7-8 . CASSLEDIYNEQFF TGTGCCAGCAGCTTAGAAGACATTTACAATGAGCAGTTCTTC
. TRBJ1-1 TRBV7-2 . CASSLATRTEAFF TGTGCCAGCAGCTTAGCGACGAGAACTGAAGCTTTCTTT
. TRBJ2-7 TRBV6-5 TRBD1 CASSPEGQGFYEQYF TGTGCCAGCAGCCCAGAGGGACAGGGGTTCTACGAGCAGTACTTC
. TRBJ1-2 TRBV7-9 TRBD1 CASSSDVDRVDGYTF TGTGCCAGCAGCTCGGATGTGGACAGGGTCGATGGCTACACCTTC
once TRBJ2-7 TRBV29-1 TRBD1 CSVEQGAYEQYF TGCAGCGTTGAGCAGGGGGCCTACGAGCAGTACTTC
. TRBJ1-2 TRBV7-2 . CASSLDIQYGYTF TGTGCCAGCAGCTTGGACATTCAGTATGGCTACACCTTC
. TRBJ1-2 TRBV4-1 TRBD1 CASSPPDREGGYTF TGCGCCAGCAGCCCACCCGACAGGGAGGGTGGCTACACCTTC
once TRBJ2-7 TRBV28 . CASSLSGQGKQRYF TGTGCCAGCAGTTTGTCCGGGCAGGGGAAACAAAGATACTTC
. TRBJ2-7 TRBV27 . CASSPARRGAWDEQYF TGTGCCAGCAGTCCCGCCCGCCGGGGGGCGTGGGACGAGCAGTACTTC
. TRBJ2-5 TRBV6-5 . CASSYKWGGRGETQYF TGTGCCAGCAGTTACAAGTGGGGAGGCAGAGGAGAGACCCAGTACTTC
. TRBJ1-6 TRBV15 . CATSIGPTTASPLHF TGTGCCACCAGCATTGGTCCCACCACCGCATCACCCCTCCACTTT
. TRBJ2-1 TRBV5-1 TRBD2 CASSLGSAGGQNEQFF TGCGCCAGCAGCTTAGGATCGGCGGGGGGGCAAAATGAGCAGTTCTTC
. TRBJ1-3 TRBV4-2 . CASSQEYSGTLSGNTIYF TGTGCCAGCAGCCAAGAGTACTCCGGGACACTCTCTGGAAACACCATATATTTT
. TRBJ2-7 TRBV5-1 TRBD1 CASSHGQASYEQYF TGCGCCAGCAGTCACGGACAGGCCAGCTACGAGCAGTACTTC
once TRBJ1-4 TRBV18 . CASSATTGRVEKLFF TGTGCCAGCTCAGCCACCACGGGTCGTGTGGAAAAACTGTTTTTT
. TRBJ1-4 TRBV2 . CASSATVGNYNEKLFF TGTGCCAGCAGCGCTACCGTAGGGAACTATAATGAAAAACTGTTTTTT
. TRBJ2-1 TRBV5-1 . CASSPLRGRNEQFF TGCGCCAGCAGCCCCCTTCGAGGGAGAAATGAGCAGTTCTTC
. TRBJ2-7 TRBV29-1 TRBD2 CSTSRDYDSREQYF TGCAGCACCTCTCGGGACTACGACTCTAGGGAGCAGTACTTC
few TRBJ2-2 TRBV29-1 TRBD2 CSGAIAGETTGELFF TGCAGCGGGGCCATAGCGGGAGAGACCACCGGGGAGCTGTTTTTT
. TRBJ1-6 TRBV7-3 . CASSRSGARNSPLHF TGTGCCAGCAGCCGGTCGGGGGCCAGAAATTCACCCCTCCACTTT
. TRBJ2-3 TRBV11-1 . CASSFDRGGTDTQYF TGTGCCAGCAGTTTTGACAGAGGAGGGACAGATACGCAGTATTTT
. TRBJ1-5 TRBV6-5 . CASSYSSLGNQPQHF TGTGCCAGCAGTTACTCGAGCCTAGGCAATCAGCCCCAGCATTTT
. TRBJ2-1 TRBV9 . CASRSTPGPPNNEQFF TGTGCCAGCAGATCCACCCCCGGCCCCCCAAACAATGAGCAGTTCTTC
. TRBJ2-1 TRBV6-6 TRBD1 CASSWPGQGYNEQFF TGTGCCAGCAGTTGGCCGGGACAGGGATACAATGAGCAGTTCTTC
. TRBJ1-6 TRBV6-5 TRBD1 CASRRQGGFSPLHF TGTGCCAGCCGCCGCCAGGGGGGTTTTTCACCCCTCCACTTT
. TRBJ2-7 TRBV7-2 . CASSSQGTQYF TGTGCCAGCAGCTCGCAGGGAACGCAGTACTTC